The next 5 T cell receptor beta chains were all read from a single sample in a study of cytomegalovirus exposure and HLA in healthy donors. Primers for the PCR totalled 60 Vbeta and 13 Jbeta. Produced via immunoSEQ multiplex PCR; TCRdb's table is partial and in-frame only. The data contain around 150,000 clones, around 79% of them singletons. Sequenced: PBMCs. Receptors originate from a male donor in good health and CMV-seronegative.

The chain has TRBV9 and TRBJ2-7; D possibly corresponds to TRBD2 (5 bases). This CDR3 comprises 14 residues. The germline V gene encodes CDR1 SGDLS and CDR2 YYNGEE. V lost 4 bases and J lost 2, with 13 bases in between. The CDR3 nucleotides are TGTGCCAGCAGCCCCCGGACTGGTACCTACGAGCAGTACTTC. It specifies CASSPRTGTYEQYF.

This clone was seen once. This rearrangement joins TRBV19 to TRBJ2-5; TRBD1 agrees at 10 bases. With 5 bases clipped from V and 5 bases from J, the junction kept 20 bases outside the gene matches. The CDR3 contains 19 residues. CDR1 and CDR2 (germline): LNHDA, SQIVND (reference sequence). The CDR3 region is CASSPEGIFGTGVGETQYF. The DNA for the CDR3 is TGTGCCAGTAGTCCAGAGGGGATTTTCGGGACAGGGGTTGGGGAGACCCAGTACTTC.

J is TRBJ2-3 and V is TRBV27; the match to TRBD2 covers 11 bases. This CDR3 contains 14 residues. Looked up from germline, CDR1 is MNHEY and CDR2 is SMNVEV (reference sequence). Trimming at V came to 7 bases and at J to 9 bases, leaving 9 bases not matched to a gene. In DNA, the CDR3 is TGTGCCAGCACGGCTAGCGGGGGGCCCCGGACGCAGTATTTT. Translating it yields CASTASGGPRTQYF.

The rearrangement uses TRBV10-2 and TRBJ2-7, with TRBD2 matching 7 bases. CDR1 WSHSY and CDR2 SAAADI come from the germline V gene. CDR3 size: 16 residues. The V and J ends lost 3 bases and 0 bases, in that order; junction bases with no gene match: 8. The CDR3 DNA follows: TGCGCCAGCAGTGAAAGGGAGGGGCTAAGCTCCTACGAGCAGTACTTC. This gives the protein CASSEREGLSSYEQYF.

The chain has TRBV7-2 and TRBJ2-5; possible D gene TRBD1, 5 bases. The end of the DNA aligns better with TRBJ2-7, so the J call may be wrong. The CDR3 has 14 amino acids. From germline, CDR1 is SGHTA and CDR2 FQGNSA. The CDR3 DNA follows: TGTGCCAGCAGCTCGCAAGGACAAGGCTACGAGCAGTACTTC. It is translated as CASSSQGQGYEQYF.